This T cell receptor beta chain derives from a study of T cell responses to AZD1222 COVID-19 vaccine. The V end lost 5 bases, the J end lost 1 base, and 14 bases lay between the germline ends. Germline V gives CDR1 MNHEY, CDR2 SMNVEV (reference sequence). The CDR3 has 15 residues. Data came from immunoSEQ multiplex PCR; TCRdb stores just in-frame clones and leaves some out. The sample lists 110,000 to 150,000 clones, roughly 93% occurring once. Regarding this clone: The antigen is unknown.

Study-level results: In a largely white British group with more females than males, clonal diversity was possibly underestimated. Compared with day 0, the breadth and depth of the Spike-specific TCR repertoire rose significantly after two doses of AZD1222.

Sequencing was performed on peripheral blood, taken 28 days after the second AZD1222 dose. The sequence derives from an adult who received the AZD1222 COVID-19 vaccine. The chain employs TRBV27 and TRBJ1-1, with a tentative D call TRBD1 (5 bases). The CDR3 spells CASSRQLLGNTEAFF. The CDR3 DNA sequence: TGTGCCAGCAGTCGACAGCTCCTGGGGAACACTGAAGCTTTCTTT.